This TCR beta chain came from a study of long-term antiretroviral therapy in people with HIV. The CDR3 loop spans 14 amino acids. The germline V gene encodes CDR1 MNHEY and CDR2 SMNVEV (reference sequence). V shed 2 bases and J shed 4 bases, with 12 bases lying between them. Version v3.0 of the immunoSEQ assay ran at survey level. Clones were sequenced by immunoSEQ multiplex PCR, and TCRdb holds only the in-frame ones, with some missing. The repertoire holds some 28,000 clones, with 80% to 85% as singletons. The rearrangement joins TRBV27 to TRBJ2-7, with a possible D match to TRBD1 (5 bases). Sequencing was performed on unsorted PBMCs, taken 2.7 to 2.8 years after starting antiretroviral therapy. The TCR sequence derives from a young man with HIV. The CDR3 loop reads CASSLRTQLYEQYF. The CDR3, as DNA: TGTGCCAGCAGTTTAAGGACACAACTTTACGAGCAGTACTTC.